This T cell receptor (beta chain) emerged from a study of blood T cell repertoires in COVID-19. Overall study context: Specimens from acute and convalescent COVID-19 originated in the United States, Italy and Spain.

Unmatched junction bases numbered 0, after V lost 3 bases and J lost 2 bases. The CDR3 has 14 residues. Per germline, CDR1 SGDLS and CDR2 YYNGEE. Libraries were prepared by immunoSEQ multiplex PCR; TCRdb keeps only in-frame clonotypes and omits some of them. The data hold about 220,000 clones, with approximately 80% observed a single time. The chain joins TRBV9 to TRBJ1-4, with TRBD1 matching 8 bases. Input material: peripheral blood. The TCR sequence derives from a human donor in a cohort sampled during active COVID-19. The DNA of the CDR3 is TGTGCCAGCAGCGCAGGGGGCACTAATGAAAAACTGTTTTTT. Amino acids: CASSAGGTNEKLFF.